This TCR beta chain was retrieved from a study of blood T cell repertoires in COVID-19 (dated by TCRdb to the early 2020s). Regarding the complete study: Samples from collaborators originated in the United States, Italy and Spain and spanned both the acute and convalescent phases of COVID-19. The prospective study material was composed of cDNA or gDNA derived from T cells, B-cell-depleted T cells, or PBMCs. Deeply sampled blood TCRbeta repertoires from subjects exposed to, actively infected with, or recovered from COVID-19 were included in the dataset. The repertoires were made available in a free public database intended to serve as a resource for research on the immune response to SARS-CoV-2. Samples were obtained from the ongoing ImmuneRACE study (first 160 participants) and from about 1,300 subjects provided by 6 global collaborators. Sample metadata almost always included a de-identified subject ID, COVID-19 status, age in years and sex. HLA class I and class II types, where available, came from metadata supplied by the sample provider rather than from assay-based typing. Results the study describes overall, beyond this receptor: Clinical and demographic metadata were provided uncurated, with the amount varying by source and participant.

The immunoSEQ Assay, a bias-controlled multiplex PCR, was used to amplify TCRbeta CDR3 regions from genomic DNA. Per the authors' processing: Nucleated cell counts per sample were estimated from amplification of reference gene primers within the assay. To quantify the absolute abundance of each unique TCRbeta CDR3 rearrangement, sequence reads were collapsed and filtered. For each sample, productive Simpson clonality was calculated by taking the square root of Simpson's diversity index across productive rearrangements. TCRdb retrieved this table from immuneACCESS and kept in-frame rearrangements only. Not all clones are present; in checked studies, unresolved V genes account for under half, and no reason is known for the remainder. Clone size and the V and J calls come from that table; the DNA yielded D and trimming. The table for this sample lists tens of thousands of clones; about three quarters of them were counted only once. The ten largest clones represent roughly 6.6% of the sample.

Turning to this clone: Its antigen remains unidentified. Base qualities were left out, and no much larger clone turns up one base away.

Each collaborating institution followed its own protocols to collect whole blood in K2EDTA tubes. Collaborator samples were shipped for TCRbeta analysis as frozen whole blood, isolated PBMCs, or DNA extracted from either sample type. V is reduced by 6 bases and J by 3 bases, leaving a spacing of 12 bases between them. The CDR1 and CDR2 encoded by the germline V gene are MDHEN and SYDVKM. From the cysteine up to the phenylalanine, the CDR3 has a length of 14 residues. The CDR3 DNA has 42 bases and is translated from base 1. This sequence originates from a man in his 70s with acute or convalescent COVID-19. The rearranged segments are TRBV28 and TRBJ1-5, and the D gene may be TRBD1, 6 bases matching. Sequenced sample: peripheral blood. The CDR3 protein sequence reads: CASSFTGFNQPQHF. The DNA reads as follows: TGTGCCAGCAGCTTTACAGGGTTCAATCAGCCCCAGCATTTT.